This T cell receptor (beta chain) was retrieved from a study of shared clonotypes between healthy human individuals. Concerning this clone itself: No antigen is known for it. The sample holds other DNA sequences that translate to the same CDR3.

Overall study findings and caveats: Apart from blood, nothing was sampled; tissue repertoires likely differ. When compared with the clonotypes that were shared by all four sorted-subset donors, the non-shared clonotypes turned out to have lower generation probabilities.

There are 14 residues in the CDR3. Trimming took off 3 bases at V and 3 bases at J, with 10 bases between the two ends. CDR1 and CDR2 (germline): MGHRA, YSYEKL. TCRdb keeps only in-frame clones here, not all; method: immunoSEQ multiplex PCR. The sample yields a few hundred thousand clones, more than 95% seen once. This receptor was taken from a young woman in good health. The specimen sequenced was naive CD4+ T cells sorted from blood. Subset denoted: CD45RA+ positively selected. The rearrangement links TRBV4-1 to TRBJ2-3, with TRBD1 as a possible D gene (6 bases). The CDR3: CASSQVQGTDTQYF. The CDR3 DNA sequence: TGCGCCAGCAGCCAGGTACAGGGAACAGATACGCAGTATTTT.